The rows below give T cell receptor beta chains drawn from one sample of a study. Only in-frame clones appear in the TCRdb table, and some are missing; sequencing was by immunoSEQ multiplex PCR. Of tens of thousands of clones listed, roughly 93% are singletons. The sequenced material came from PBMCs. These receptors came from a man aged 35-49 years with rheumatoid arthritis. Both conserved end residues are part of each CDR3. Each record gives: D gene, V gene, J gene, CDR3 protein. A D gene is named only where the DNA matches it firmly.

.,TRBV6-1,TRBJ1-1,CASRDIMNTEAFF
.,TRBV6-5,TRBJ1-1,CASSYSGIEAFF
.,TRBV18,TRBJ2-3,CASSWTVSTDTQYF
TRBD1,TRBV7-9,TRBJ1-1,CASSLTLTGAPNTEAFF
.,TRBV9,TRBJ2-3,CASSVELGLDTQYF
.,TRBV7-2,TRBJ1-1,CASSFEGPGTEAFF
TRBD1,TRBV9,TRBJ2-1,CASSAAGTGADNEQFF
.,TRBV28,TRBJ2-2,CASSSRGEHTGELFF
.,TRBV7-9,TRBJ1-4,CASSPPVMATNEKLFF
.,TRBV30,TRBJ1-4,CAWRALAGDEEKLFF
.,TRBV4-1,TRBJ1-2,CASSPRSGDGYTF
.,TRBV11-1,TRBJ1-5,CASSFSGANQPQHF
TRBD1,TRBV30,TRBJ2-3,CAWSVRQGADTQYF
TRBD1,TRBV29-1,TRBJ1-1,CSGGQGIADTEAFF
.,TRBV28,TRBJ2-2,CASSPPQGTIYTGELFF
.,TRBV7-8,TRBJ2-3,CASSSGSFMAAVTSTDTQYF
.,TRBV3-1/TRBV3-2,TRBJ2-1,CASSTQRDNPQFF
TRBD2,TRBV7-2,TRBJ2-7,CASSLRGTSGPEQYF
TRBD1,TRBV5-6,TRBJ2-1,CASSLTGGYEQFF
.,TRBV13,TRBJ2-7,CASSPRDRGYEQYF
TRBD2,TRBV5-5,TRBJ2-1,CASSLASASGRVNEQFF
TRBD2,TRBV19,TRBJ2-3,CASSSLAGVGTDTQYF
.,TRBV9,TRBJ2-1,CASSSGQGRYNEQFF
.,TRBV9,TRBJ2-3,CASSVVGVDTQYF
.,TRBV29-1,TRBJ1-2,CSVEVGAGYGYTF
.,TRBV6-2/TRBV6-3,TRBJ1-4,CASSHTWKLFF
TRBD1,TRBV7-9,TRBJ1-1,CASRKEGAYAEAFF
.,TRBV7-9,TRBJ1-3,CASSPGNTIYF
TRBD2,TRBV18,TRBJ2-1,CASSPPTSGRRDEQFF
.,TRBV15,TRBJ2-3,CATSSTDTQYF
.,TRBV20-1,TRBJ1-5,CSAEGQPQHF
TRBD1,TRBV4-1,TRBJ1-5,CASSQPRQGSNQPQHF
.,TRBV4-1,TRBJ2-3,CASSHGTADTQYF
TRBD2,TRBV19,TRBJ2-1,CASRAGLTNEQFF
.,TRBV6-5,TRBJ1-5,CASRMDGYSNQPQHF
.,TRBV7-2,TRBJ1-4,CASSLVTGAANEKLFF
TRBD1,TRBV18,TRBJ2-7,CASSPAGTGGDEQYF
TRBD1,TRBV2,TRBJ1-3,CASEDSGGRGNTIYF
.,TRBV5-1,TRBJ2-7,CASSLERQQISYEQYF
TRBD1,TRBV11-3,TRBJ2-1,CASSPRTGYNEQFF
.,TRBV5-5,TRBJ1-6,CASSPFDRDNSPLHF
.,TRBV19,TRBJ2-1,CASSIDLSSGNEQFF
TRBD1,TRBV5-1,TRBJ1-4,CASSLPRGSTNEKLFF
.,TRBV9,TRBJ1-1,CASSVDDTEAFF
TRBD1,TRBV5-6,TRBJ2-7,CASSLSDRGPEQYF
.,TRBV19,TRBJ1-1,CASSIGLREPEAFF
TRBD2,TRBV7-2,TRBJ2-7,CASSLNGAGGPSEQYF
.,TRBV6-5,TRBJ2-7,CASSYSRGIYEQYF
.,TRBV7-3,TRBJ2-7,CASTRWGAPSYEQYF
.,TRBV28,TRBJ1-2,CASSPLDRYYGYTF
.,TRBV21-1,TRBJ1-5,CASSKGTVPRDQPQHF
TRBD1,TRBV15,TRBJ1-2,CATSRPWGQGGGYTF
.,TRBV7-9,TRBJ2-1,CASSRNLNYNEQFF